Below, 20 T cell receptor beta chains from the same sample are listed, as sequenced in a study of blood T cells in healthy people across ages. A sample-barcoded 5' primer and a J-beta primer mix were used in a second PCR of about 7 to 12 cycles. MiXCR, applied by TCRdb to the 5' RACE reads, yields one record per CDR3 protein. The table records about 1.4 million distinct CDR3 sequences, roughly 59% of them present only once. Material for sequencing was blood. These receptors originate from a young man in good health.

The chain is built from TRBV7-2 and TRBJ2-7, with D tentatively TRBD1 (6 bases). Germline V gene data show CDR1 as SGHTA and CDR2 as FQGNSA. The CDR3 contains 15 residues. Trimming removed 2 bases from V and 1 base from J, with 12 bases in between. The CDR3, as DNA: TGTGCCAGCAGCTTATATACAGGGACATCCTACGAGCAGTACTTC. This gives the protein CASSLYTGTSYEQYF.

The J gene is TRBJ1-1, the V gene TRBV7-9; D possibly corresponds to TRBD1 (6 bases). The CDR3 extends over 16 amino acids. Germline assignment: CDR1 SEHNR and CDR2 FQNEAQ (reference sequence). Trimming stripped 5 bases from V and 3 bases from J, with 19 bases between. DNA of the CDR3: TGTGCCAGCAGCGTCCCAAAGGGGGACGAGCACACTGAAGCTTTCTTT. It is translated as CASSVPKGDEHTEAFF.

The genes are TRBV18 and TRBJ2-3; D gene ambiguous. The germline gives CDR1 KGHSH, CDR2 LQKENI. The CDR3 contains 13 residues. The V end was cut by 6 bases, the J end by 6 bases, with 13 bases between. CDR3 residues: CASSSGLPDTQYF. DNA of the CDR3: TGTGCCAGCTCTTCGGGCCTCCCGGATACGCAGTATTTT.

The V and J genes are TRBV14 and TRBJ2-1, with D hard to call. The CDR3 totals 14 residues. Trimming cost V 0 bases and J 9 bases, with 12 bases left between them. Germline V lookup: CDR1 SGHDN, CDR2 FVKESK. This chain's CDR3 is CASSQDGPGPEQFF. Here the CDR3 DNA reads TGTGCCAGCAGCCAAGATGGCCCGGGCCCTGAGCAGTTCTTC.

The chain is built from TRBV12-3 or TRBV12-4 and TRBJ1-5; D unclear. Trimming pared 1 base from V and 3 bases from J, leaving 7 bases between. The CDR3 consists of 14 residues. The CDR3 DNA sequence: TGTGCCAGCAGTTTAGGGAAATTCAATCAGCCCCAGCATTTT. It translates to CASSLGKFNQPQHF.

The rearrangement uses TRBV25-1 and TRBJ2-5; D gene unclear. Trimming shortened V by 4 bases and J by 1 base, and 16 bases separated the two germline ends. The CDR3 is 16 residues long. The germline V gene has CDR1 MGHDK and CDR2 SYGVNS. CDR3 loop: CASSVVAGDTQETQYF. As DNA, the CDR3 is TGTGCCAGCAGTGTGGTCGCAGGTGACACCCAAGAGACCCAGTACTTC.

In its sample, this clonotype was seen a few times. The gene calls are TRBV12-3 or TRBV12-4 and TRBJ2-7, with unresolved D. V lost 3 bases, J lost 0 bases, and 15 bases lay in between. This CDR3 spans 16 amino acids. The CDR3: CASSFPPYLSSYEQYF. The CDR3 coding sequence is TGTGCCAGCAGTTTCCCTCCCTACTTATCCTCCTACGAGCAGTACTTC.

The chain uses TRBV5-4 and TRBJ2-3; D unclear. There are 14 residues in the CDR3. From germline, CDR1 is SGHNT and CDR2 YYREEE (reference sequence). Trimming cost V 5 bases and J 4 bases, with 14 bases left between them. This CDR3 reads CASSISWVADTQYF. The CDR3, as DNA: TGTGCCAGCAGTATCTCCTGGGTAGCAGATACGCAGTATTTT. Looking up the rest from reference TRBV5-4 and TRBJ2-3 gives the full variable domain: ETGVTQSPTHLIKTRGQQVTLRCSSQSGHNTVSWYQQALGQGPQFIFQYYREEENGRGNFPPRFSGLQFPNYSSELNVNALELDDSALYLCASSISWVADTQYFGPGTRLTVL.

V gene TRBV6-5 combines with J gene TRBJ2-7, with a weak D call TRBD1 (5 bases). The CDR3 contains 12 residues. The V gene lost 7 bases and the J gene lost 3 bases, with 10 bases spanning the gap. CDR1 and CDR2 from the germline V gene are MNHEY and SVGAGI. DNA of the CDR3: TGTGCCAGCACCTCACAGGACTACGAGCAGTACTTC. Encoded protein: CASTSQDYEQYF.

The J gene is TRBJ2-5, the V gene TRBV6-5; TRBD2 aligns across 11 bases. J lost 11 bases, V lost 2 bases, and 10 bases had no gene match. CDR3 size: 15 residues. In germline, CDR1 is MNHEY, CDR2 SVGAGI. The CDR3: CASSYPGTSGNEQYF. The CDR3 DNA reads TGTGCCAGCAGTTACCCCGGGACTAGCGGAAATGAGCAGTACTTC.

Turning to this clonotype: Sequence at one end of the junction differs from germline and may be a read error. The CDR3 DNA sequence: TGTACCAGCAGTTCGCGACAGGGGGGCGAGCAGTACTTC. It is translated as CTSSSRQGGEQYF. This sequence joins TRBV27 and TRBJ2-7, with TRBD1 matching over 9 bases. This CDR3 contains 13 residues. The germline V gene has CDR1 MNHEY and CDR2 SMNVEV (reference sequence).

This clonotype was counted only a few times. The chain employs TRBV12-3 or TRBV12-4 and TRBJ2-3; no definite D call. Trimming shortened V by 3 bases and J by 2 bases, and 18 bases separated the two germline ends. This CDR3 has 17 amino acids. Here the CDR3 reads CASSFEATSTHTDTQYF. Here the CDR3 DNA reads TGTGCCAGCAGTTTTGAGGCGACATCGACTCACACAGATACGCAGTATTTT.

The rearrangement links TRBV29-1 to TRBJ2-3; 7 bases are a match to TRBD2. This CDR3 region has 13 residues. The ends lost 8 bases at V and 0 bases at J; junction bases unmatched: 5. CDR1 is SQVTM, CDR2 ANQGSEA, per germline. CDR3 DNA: TGCAGCTCATGGGGGGGGAGCACAGATACGCAGTATTTT. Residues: CSSWGGSTDTQYF.

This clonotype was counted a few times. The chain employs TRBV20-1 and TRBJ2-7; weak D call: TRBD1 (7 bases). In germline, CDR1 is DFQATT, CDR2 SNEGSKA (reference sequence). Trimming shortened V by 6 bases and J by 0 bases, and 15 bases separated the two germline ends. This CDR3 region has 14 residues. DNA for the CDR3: TGCAGTGCCGTGGCGGGGACAGCCTCCTACGAGCAGTACTTC. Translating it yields CSAVAGTASYEQYF.

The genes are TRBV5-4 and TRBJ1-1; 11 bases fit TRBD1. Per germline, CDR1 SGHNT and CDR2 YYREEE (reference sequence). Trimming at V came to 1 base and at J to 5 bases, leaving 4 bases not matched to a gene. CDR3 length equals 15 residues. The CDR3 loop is CASSLRGTGGTEAFF. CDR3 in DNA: TGTGCCAGCAGCTTGCGCGGGACAGGGGGAACTGAAGCTTTCTTT.

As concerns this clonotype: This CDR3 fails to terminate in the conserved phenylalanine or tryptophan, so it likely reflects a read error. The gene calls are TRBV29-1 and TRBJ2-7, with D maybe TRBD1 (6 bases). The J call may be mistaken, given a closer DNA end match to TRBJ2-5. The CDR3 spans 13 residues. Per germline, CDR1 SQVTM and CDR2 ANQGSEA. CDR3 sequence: CSVESGQRETQYS. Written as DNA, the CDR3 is TGCAGCGTTGAATCAGGACAGCGAGAGACCCAGTACTCC.

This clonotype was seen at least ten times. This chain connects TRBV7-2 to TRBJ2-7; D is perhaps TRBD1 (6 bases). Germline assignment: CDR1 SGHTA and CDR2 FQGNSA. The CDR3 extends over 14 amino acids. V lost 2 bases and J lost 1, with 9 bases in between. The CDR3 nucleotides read TGTGCCAGCAGCTTAACAGGGCTTTCCTACGAGCAGTACTTC. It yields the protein CASSLTGLSYEQYF.

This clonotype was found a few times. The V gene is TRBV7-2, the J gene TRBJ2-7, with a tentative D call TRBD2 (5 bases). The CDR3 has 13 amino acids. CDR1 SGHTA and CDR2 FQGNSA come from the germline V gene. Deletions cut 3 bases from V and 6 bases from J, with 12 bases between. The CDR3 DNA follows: TGTGCCAGCAGCTTCAGCGTAGCGCCCGAGCAGTACTTC. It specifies CASSFSVAPEQYF.

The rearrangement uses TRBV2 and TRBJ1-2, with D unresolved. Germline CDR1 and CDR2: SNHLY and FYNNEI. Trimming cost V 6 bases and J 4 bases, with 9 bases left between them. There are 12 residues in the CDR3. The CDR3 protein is CASSDKIYGYTF. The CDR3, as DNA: TGTGCCAGCAGCGACAAAATCTATGGCTACACCTTC.

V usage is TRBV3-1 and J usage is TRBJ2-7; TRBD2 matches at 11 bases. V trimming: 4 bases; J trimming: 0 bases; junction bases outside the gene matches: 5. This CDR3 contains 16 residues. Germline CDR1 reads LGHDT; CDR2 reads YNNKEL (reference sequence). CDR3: CASSPSLAGGSYEQYF. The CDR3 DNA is TGTGCCAGCAGCCCCTCCCTAGCGGGAGGCTCCTACGAGCAGTACTTC.